This T cell receptor (beta chain) is drawn from a study of blood T cell repertoires in COVID-19 (dated by TCRdb to the early 2020s). About the investigation overall: Samples covering the acute and convalescent phases of COVID-19 were provided by collaborators in the United States, Italy and Spain. Where available, HLA class I and class II types were obtained from metadata supplied by the sample provider rather than from assay-based typing. The dataset comprised deeply sampled blood TCRbeta repertoires from subjects exposed to, actively infected with, or recovered from COVID-19. Nearly every sample came with metadata listing a de-identified subject ID, COVID-19 status, age in years and sex. Samples were obtained from the ongoing ImmuneRACE study (first 160 participants) and from 950 to 1,500 subjects provided by 6 global collaborators. A freely available public database, intended as a resource for researchers studying the immune response to SARS-CoV-2, is where the repertoires were released. The prospective study material was composed of cDNA or gDNA derived from T cells, B-cell-depleted T cells, or PBMCs.

TCRbeta CDR3 regions were amplified from genomic DNA using the immunoSEQ Assay, a bias-controlled multiplex PCR. The study's own analysis went as follows. The number of nucleated cells in each sample was estimated from the amplification of reference gene primers within the assay. Sequence reads were collapsed and filtered to measure the absolute abundance of every unique TCRbeta CDR3 rearrangement. Productive Simpson clonality was computed per sample as the square root of Simpson's diversity index over productive rearrangements. Held by TCRdb, this immuneACCESS table contains in-frame sequences only and omits some clones. Under half of the omission traces to an unresolved V gene where checked; the cause of the rest is unknown. The D gene and trimming were derived from the DNA, and the V and J assignments and clone size from that table. Across this sample there are around 280,000 clones, with roughly 87% seen only once. Clones ranked in the top ten supply around 2.2% of the sample.

Samples from volunteer blood donors who had recovered from COVID-19 were contributed by a second Seattle source. Whole blood was collected in K2EDTA tubes by collaborating institutions according to the institutions' own protocols. For TCRbeta analysis, collaborators shipped samples as frozen whole blood, isolated PBMCs, or DNA extracted from either of those sample types. Results the study describes overall, beyond this receptor: Clinical and demographic metadata were provided uncurated, with the amount varying by source and participant.

A note on this clone: Its antigen is currently not known. The record has no base qualities; no much larger clone is one base away.

The sequencing input was peripheral blood. This receptor was obtained from a woman aged 45-65 years who had recovered from COVID-19.

CDR3 reads: CASSLGANYGYTF. The nucleotide sequence is given as TGTGCCAGCAGTCTCGGAGCTAACTATGGCTACACCTTC. The chain joins TRBV27 to TRBJ1-2, with no confident D gene call. From cysteine to phenylalanine, the CDR3 is 13 amino acids long. The only DNA kept is the CDR3, 39 bases in frame from the first base. V is shortened by 5 bases, J by 0 bases, and the region joining them spans 7 bases. CDR1 and CDR2, looked up from the germline V gene (reference sequence), are MNHEY and SMNVEV.